A selection of T cell receptor beta chains follows, all from one sample in a study of blood T cell repertoires in COVID-19. The data were produced by immunoSEQ multiplex PCR, yet TCRdb's version contains in-frame clones alone and is incomplete. The sample records about 75,000 clones, roughly 78% being singletons. The sequencing input was peripheral blood. The receptors derive from a woman of 80 years or more with active or convalescent COVID-19. CDR3s include the opening cysteine and the closing phenylalanine or tryptophan. A D gene is named only where the DNA matches it firmly. The listing skips clone size in some rows; elsewhere it reads once, few, many or a size class.

d_call j_call clone_size v_call cdr3_length cdr3_aa cdr3_nt
TRBD1 TRBJ1-4 NA TRBV6-5 14 CASKLTGGYEKLFF TGTGCCAGCAAGCTCACAGGGGGTTATGAAAAACTGTTTTTT
TRBD2 TRBJ2-7 NA TRBV7-2 15 CASSPGGTGGTSGRF TGTGCCAGCAGCCCCGGCGGGACAGGGGGGACTAGCGGGAGGTTC
TRBD1 TRBJ1-6 NA TRBV5-4 14 CASSRQGVSSPLHF TGTGCCAGCAGCCGACAGGGGGTGAGTTCACCCCTCCACTTT
NA TRBJ1-5 NA TRBV27 14 CASSLRRSNQPQHF TGTGCCAGCAGTTTAAGGCGGAGCAATCAGCCCCAGCATTTT
TRBD1 TRBJ1-2 NA TRBV5-6 16 CASRDGQGPTNYGYTF TGTGCCAGCAGAGATGGACAGGGACCTACGAACTATGGCTACACCTTC
TRBD1 TRBJ1-2 NA TRBV7-9 13 CASSLGQGYGYTF TGTGCCAGCAGCTTAGGACAGGGCTATGGCTACACCTTC
NA TRBJ2-7 few TRBV18 17 CASSLTIRSGSGYEQYF TGTGCCAGCTCACTAACTATTCGATCTGGCTCGGGCTACGAGCAGTACTTC
TRBD1 TRBJ1-2 NA TRBV25-1 16 CASSPGQGASNYGYTF TGTGCCAGCAGTCCGGGACAGGGTGCATCGAACTATGGCTACACCTTC
TRBD2 TRBJ2-7 NA TRBV18 17 CASSPTFSGGSSYEQYF TGTGCCAGCTCACCAACCTTTAGCGGGGGAAGCTCCTACGAGCAGTACTTC
NA TRBJ1-5 NA TRBV2 17 CASRTRGHQNSNQPQHF TGTGCCAGCAGAACACGGGGACACCAGAATAGCAATCAGCCCCAGCATTTT
TRBD1 TRBJ2-1 NA TRBV5-4 16 CASSLGGTGPHNEQFF TGTGCCAGCAGCTTGGGAGGGACAGGGCCCCACAATGAGCAGTTCTTC
NA TRBJ2-7 NA TRBV27 15 CASSFKTGYPYEQYF TGTGCCAGCAGTTTCAAGACAGGCTATCCTTACGAGCAGTACTTC
TRBD1 TRBJ2-3 NA TRBV5-1 14 CASRPGQDTDTQYF TGCGCCAGCAGGCCGGGACAGGACACAGATACGCAGTATTTT
TRBD1 TRBJ2-7 once TRBV18 16 CASSPTPGQGGYEQYF TGTGCCAGCTCACCAACTCCGGGACAGGGAGGCTACGAGCAGTACTTC
TRBD1 TRBJ1-1 NA TRBV19 14 CASSPGTGIWGAFF TGTGCCAGTAGTCCCGGGACAGGGATTTGGGGAGCTTTCTTT
TRBD2 TRBJ2-7 NA TRBV19 13 CASSELAWYEQYF TGTGCCAGTAGTGAACTAGCGTGGTACGAGCAGTACTTC
NA TRBJ2-7 NA TRBV7-2 15 CASSTINRPPYEQYF TGTGCCAGCAGTACCATTAACAGGCCCCCCTACGAGCAGTACTTC
NA TRBJ1-2 NA TRBV9 14 CASSVDRGGYGYTF TGTGCCAGCAGCGTAGATAGGGGAGGCTATGGCTACACCTTC
TRBD1 TRBJ2-7 few TRBV7-7 15 CASSIRQGQAYEQYF TGTGCCAGCAGCATCAGACAGGGTCAAGCCTACGAGCAGTACTTC
NA TRBJ2-5 NA TRBV27 17 CASSPSTWYDRQETQYF TGTGCCAGCAGTCCCTCGACTTGGTATGATCGTCAAGAGACCCAGTACTTC
NA TRBJ2-2 NA TRBV12-3/TRBV12-4 12 CASTPTGGELFF TGTGCCAGCACCCCAACGGGCGGGGAGCTGTTTTTT
NA TRBJ1-5 NA TRBV12-3/TRBV12-4 13 CASSLSEGQPQHF TGTGCCAGCAGTTTGAGCGAGGGACAGCCCCAGCATTTT
NA TRBJ1-5 many TRBV30 20 CAWSVSVPSIRGARNQPQHF TGTGCCTGGAGTGTATCGGTCCCCTCCATTAGGGGCGCCCGTAATCAGCCCCAGCATTTT